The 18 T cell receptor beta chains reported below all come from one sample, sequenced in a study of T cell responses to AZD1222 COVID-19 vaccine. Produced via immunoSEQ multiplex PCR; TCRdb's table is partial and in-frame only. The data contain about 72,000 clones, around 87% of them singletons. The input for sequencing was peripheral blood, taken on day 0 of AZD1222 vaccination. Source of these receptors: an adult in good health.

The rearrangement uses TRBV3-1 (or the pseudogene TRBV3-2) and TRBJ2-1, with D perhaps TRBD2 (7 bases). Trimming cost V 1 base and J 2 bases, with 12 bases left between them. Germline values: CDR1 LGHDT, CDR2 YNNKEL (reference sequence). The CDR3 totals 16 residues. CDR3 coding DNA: TGTGCCAGCAGCCAAGTGGGGGGGCTAACCTACAATGAGCAGTTCTTC. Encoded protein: CASSQVGGLTYNEQFF.

The CDR3 DNA sequence: TGTGCCAGCAGCAGGACAGCGGAAAGAGGCTACACCTTC. Translated, it gives CASSRTAERGYTF. This chain links TRBV11-2 with TRBJ1-2; maybe TRBD1 (6 bases). V was cut by 5 bases and J by 8 bases, with 15 bases left in between. Looked up from germline, CDR1 is SGHAT and CDR2 is FQNNGV. The CDR3 is 13 amino acids. The full variable domain, rest sourced from reference TRBV11-2 and TRBJ1-2, is EAGVAQSPRYKIIEKRQSVAFWCNPISGHATLYWYQQILGQGPKLLIQFQNNGVVDDSQLPKDRFSAERLKGVDSTLKIQPAKLEDSAVYLCASSRTAERGYTFGSGTRLTVV.

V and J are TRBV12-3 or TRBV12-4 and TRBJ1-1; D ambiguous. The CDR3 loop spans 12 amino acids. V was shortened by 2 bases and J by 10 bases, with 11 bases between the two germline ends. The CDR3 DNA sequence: TGTGCCAGCAGTTTAAGGGCGGGTCGAGCTTTCTTT. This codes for CASSLRAGRAFF.

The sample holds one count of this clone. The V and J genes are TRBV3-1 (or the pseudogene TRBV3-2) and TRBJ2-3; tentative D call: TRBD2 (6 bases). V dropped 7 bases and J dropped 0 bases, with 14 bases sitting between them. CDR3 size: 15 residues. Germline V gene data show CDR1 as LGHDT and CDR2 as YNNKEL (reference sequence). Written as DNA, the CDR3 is TGTGCCAGCAACCCTAGCGCGGGGAGCACAGATACGCAGTATTTT. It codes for CASNPSAGSTDTQYF.

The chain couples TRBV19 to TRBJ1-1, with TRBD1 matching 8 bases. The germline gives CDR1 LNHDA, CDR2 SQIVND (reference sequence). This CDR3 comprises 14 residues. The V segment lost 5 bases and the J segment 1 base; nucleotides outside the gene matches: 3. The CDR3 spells CASSAQGANTEAFF. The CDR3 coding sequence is TGTGCCAGTAGTGCCCAGGGGGCGAACACTGAAGCTTTCTTT. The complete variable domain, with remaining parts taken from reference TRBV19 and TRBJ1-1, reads DGGITQSPKYLFRKEGQNVTLSCEQNLNHDAMYWYRQDPGQGLRLIYYSQIVNDFQKGDIAEGYSVSREKKESFPLTVTSAQKNPTAFYLCASSAQGANTEAFFGQGTRLTVV.

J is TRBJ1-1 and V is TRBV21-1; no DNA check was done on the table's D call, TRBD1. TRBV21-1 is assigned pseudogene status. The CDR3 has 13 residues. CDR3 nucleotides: TGTGCCAGCAGCAAAGGACAGCCAACTGAAGCTTTCTTT. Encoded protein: CASSKGQPTEAFF.

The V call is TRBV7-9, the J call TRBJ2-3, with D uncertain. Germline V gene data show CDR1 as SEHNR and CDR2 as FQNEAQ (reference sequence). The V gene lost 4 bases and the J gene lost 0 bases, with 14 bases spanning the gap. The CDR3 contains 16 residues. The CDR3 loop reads CASSSARPPSTDTQYF. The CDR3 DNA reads TGTGCCAGCAGCTCGGCCAGACCTCCTAGCACAGATACGCAGTATTTT.

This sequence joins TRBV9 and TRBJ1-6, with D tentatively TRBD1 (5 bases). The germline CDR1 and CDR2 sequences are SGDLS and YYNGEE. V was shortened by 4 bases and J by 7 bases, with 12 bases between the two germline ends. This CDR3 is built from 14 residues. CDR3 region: CASSSLTENSPLHF. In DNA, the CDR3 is TGTGCCAGCAGCTCGCTGACAGAGAATTCACCCCTCCACTTT.

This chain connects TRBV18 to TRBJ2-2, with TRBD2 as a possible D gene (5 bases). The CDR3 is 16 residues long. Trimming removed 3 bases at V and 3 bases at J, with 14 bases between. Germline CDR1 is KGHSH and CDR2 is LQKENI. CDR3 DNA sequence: TGTGCCAGCTCACCCGGTCCGGGGTCCGACACCGGGGAGCTGTTTTTT. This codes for CASSPGPGSDTGELFF.

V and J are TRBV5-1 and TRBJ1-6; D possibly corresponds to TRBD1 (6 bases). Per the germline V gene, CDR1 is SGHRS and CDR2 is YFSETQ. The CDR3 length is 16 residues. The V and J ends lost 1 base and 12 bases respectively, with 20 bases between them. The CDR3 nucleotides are TGCGCCAGCAGCTTGAAATATGAGGCGGACAGAAGACCCCTCCACTTT. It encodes CASSLKYEADRRPLHF.

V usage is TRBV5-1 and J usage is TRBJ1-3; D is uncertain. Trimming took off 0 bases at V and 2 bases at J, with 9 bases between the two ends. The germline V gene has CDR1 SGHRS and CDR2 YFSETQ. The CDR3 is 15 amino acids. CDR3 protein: CASSLEAGTGNTIYF. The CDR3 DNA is TGCGCCAGCAGCTTGGAAGCGGGTACTGGAAACACCATATATTTT.

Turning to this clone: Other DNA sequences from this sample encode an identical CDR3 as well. In DNA, the CDR3 is TGTGCCAGCTCACCACCTACTGGGGCCAACGTCCTGACTTTC. Its protein product is CASSPPTGANVLTF. This chain connects TRBV18 to TRBJ2-6, with D unresolved. The CDR3 sequence is 14 residues long. Deletions cut 0 bases from V and 2 bases from J, with 2 bases between. Per germline, CDR1 KGHSH and CDR2 LQKENI. The entire variable domain, with the rest obtained from reference TRBV18 and TRBJ2-6, is as follows: NAGVMQNPRHLVRRRGQEARLRCSPMKGHSHVYWYRQLPEEGLKFMVYLQKENIIDESGMPKERFSAEFPKEGPSILRIQQVVRGDSAAYFCASSPPTGANVLTFGAGSRLTVL.

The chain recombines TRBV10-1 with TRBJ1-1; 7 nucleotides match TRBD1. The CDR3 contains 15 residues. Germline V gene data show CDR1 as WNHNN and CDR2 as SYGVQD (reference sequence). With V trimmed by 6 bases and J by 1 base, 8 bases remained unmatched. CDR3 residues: CASREDRAPNTEAFF. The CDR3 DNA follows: TGCGCCAGCAGGGAAGACAGGGCACCGAACACTGAAGCTTTCTTT.

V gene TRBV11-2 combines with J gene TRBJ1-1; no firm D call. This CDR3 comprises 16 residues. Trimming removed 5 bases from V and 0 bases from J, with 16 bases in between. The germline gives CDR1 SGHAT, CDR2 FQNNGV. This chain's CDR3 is CASSPSWTEMNTEAFF. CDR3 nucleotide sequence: TGTGCCAGCAGCCCGTCCTGGACGGAAATGAACACTGAAGCTTTCTTT.

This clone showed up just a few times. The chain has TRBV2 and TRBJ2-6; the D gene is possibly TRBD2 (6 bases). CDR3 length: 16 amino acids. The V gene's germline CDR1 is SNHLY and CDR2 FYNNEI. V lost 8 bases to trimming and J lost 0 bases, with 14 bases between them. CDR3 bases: TGTGCCAGCCTCCTGGAGGGTTTCTCTGGGGCCAACGTCCTGACTTTC. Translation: CASLLEGFSGANVLTF.

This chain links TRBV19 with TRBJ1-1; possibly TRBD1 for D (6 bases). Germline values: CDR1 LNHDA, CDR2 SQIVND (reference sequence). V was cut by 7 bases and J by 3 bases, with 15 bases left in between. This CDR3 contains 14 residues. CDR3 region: CASNIGGRYTEAFF. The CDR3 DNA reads TGTGCCAGTAATATTGGGGGGCGCTACACTGAAGCTTTCTTT.

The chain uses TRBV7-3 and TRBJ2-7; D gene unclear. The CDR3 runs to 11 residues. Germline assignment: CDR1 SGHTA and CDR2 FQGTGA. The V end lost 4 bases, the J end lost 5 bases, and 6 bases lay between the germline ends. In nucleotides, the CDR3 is TGTGCCAGCAGCTCCCCCCACGAGCAGTACTTC. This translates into CASSSPHEQYF. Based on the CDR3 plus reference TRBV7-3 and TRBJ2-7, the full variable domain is GAGVSQTPSNKVTEKGKYVELRCDPISGHTALYWYRQSLGQGPEFLIYFQGTGAADDSGLPNDRFFAVRPEGSVSTLKIQRTERGDSAVYLCASSSPHEQYFGPGTRLTVT.

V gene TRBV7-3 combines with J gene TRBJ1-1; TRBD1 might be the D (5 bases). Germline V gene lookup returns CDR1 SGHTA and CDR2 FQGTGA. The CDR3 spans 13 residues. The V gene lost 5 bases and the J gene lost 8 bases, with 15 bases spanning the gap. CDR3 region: CASSPLPRGEAFF. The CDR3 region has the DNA TGTGCCAGCAGCCCATTACCTCGGGGCGAAGCTTTCTTT.